What follows are 32 T cell receptor beta chains derived from one specimen sequenced in a study of shared T cell receptors in the human thymus. Assay used: immunoSEQ multiplex PCR; TCRdb lists only in-frame clones, some missing. This table holds 500,000 to 550,000 clones, around three quarters found once. The data were also submitted as part of a second study, on human thymus T cells.

Sequencing was done on a sample of thymocytes. All receptors come from a boy in the first two years of life with a congenital heart defect.

The chain recombines TRBV29-1 with TRBJ2-3, with D perhaps TRBD1 (7 bases). V lost 7 bases and J lost 5, with 13 bases in between. Germline lookup yields CDR1 SQVTM and CDR2 ANQGSEA. The CDR3 has 12 amino acids. CDR3 region: CSGRGQRDTQYF. CDR3 coding DNA: TGCAGCGGGAGGGGGCAGAGAGATACGCAGTATTTT.

V gene TRBV15 combines with J gene TRBJ2-3, with 8 bases matching TRBD1. The CDR3 runs 14 residues. Trimming at V came to 3 bases and at J to 4 bases, leaving 3 bases not matched to a gene. From germline, CDR1 is LNHNV and CDR2 YYDKDF (reference sequence). The CDR3 DNA is TGTGCCACCAGCAGGGCCAGGGGGCCAGATACGCAGTATTTT. Its protein product is CATSRARGPDTQYF.

This clone was found a few times. The rearrangement links TRBV10-3 to TRBJ2-2; the D gene is possibly TRBD1 (5 bases). The V end lost 10 bases, the J end lost 1 base, and 10 bases lay between the germline ends. This CDR3 is 13 amino acids long. Germline assignment: CDR1 ENHRY and CDR2 SYGVKD. As DNA, the CDR3 is TGTGCCACCTCAGGGTGGAACACCGGGGAGCTGTTTTTT. Translating gives CATSGWNTGELFF.

The table lists this clone with a few counts. The chain uses TRBV28 and TRBJ1-2; 7 nucleotides align to TRBD1. Germline V gives CDR1 MDHEN, CDR2 SYDVKM. J lost 3 bases, V lost 6 bases, and 13 bases had no gene match. The CDR3 is 16 amino acids. The CDR3 loop is CASRNIARQGDYGYTF. CDR3 coding DNA: TGTGCCAGCAGAAACATAGCCCGACAGGGAGACTATGGCTACACCTTC.

The chain links TRBV10-1 to TRBJ2-7, with 13 nucleotides matching TRBD2. The V gene end was trimmed by 8 bases and the J gene end by 6 bases; junction bases not matched to a gene: 7. Germline V gives CDR1 WNHNN, CDR2 SYGVQD (reference sequence). The CDR3 is 14 amino acids. The CDR3, as DNA: TGCGCCAGCGGACCGGGACTAGCGGGATCCGAGCAGTACTTC. This encodes CASGPGLAGSEQYF.

The chain joins TRBV9 to TRBJ2-3; possibly TRBD2 for D (6 bases). Trimming removed 4 bases from V and 0 bases from J, with 12 bases in between. Germline CDR1 SGDLS, CDR2 YYNGEE. The CDR3 totals 15 residues. The CDR3 sequence: CASSRGRDSTDTQYF. The CDR3 DNA is TGTGCCAGCAGCCGTGGGCGGGATAGCACAGATACGCAGTATTTT.

The chain is built from TRBV12-5 and TRBJ2-5; 7 nucleotides agree with TRBD1. The CDR3 sequence is 15 residues long. Germline trimming cut 1 base from V and 1 base from J; bases unmatched to any gene: 3. Germline CDR1 and CDR2: LGHNT and FRNRAP. CDR3 residues: CASGLGNRGQETQYF. CDR3 bases: TGTGCTAGTGGTTTGGGAAACAGGGGCCAAGAGACCCAGTACTTC.

This clone showed up just a few times. The chain joins TRBV7-4 to TRBJ2-7; 11 bases match TRBD2. The CDR3 runs 16 residues. J lost 3 bases, V lost 3 bases, and 7 bases had no gene match. The germline gives CDR1 SGHVT, CDR2 SQSDAQ. CDR3 residues: CASSLPRLAGIYEQYF. DNA of the CDR3: TGTGCCAGCAGCTTGCCCCGACTAGCGGGAATCTACGAGCAGTACTTC.

The chain combines TRBV15 with TRBJ2-3; 10 bases are shared with TRBD1. The germline V gene encodes CDR1 LNHNV and CDR2 YYDKDF (reference sequence). CDR3 length: 19 amino acids. V dropped 3 bases and J dropped 0; count of bases not matched to a gene: 12. The CDR3 sequence is CATSSLDRGRTNSTDTQYF. Written as DNA, the CDR3 is TGTGCCACCAGCAGTTTGGACAGGGGGAGGACGAATAGCACAGATACGCAGTATTTT. The variable domain in full, completed from reference TRBV15 and TRBJ2-3, reads DAMVIQNPRYQVTQFGKPVTLSCSQTLNHNVMYWYQQKSSQAPKLLFHYYDKDFNNEADTPDNFQSRRPNTSFCFLDIRSPGLGDTAMYLCATSSLDRGRTNSTDTQYFGPGTRLTVL.

The rearrangement joins TRBV5-4 to TRBJ2-3; 7 positions agree with TRBD2. Germline loops: CDR1 SGHNT, CDR2 YYREEE (reference sequence). The CDR3 sequence is 16 residues long. The J segment lost 0 bases and the V segment lost 0 bases, leaving 4 bases of the junction unmatched. The CDR3 region has the DNA TGTGCCAGCAGCTTGGAACTAGCGACTAGCACAGATACGCAGTATTTT. It codes for CASSLELATSTDTQYF. The whole variable domain, filled in from reference TRBV5-4 and TRBJ2-3, reads ETGVTQSPTHLIKTRGQQVTLRCSSQSGHNTVSWYQQALGQGPQFIFQYYREEENGRGNFPPRFSGLQFPNYSSELNVNALELDDSALYLCASSLELATSTDTQYFGPGTRLTVL.

The J gene is TRBJ2-1, the V gene TRBV7-2, with 13 nucleotides matching TRBD2. Germline trimming cut 4 bases from V and 10 bases from J; bases unmatched to any gene: 7. The germline V gene encodes CDR1 SGHTA and CDR2 FQGNSA. The CDR3 is 15 amino acids. CDR3 amino acids: CASSSTSGRAQEQFF. The DNA for the CDR3 is TGTGCCAGCAGCTCTACTAGCGGGAGGGCCCAGGAGCAGTTCTTC.

The chain combines TRBV7-9 with TRBJ1-1; 7 positions match TRBD1. Trimming cost V 5 bases and J 6 bases; bases outside gene matches: 6. This CDR3 comprises 13 residues. Germline V gene sequence: CDR1 SEHNR, CDR2 FQNEAQ (reference sequence). The CDR3: CASSATGWPEAFF. CDR3 bases: TGTGCCAGCAGCGCGACAGGGTGGCCTGAAGCTTTCTTT.

The table lists this clone with a count of one. This specimen includes other DNA sequences encoding the same CDR3. The chain has TRBV5-1 and TRBJ2-7, with TRBD1 matching 9 bases. With V trimmed by 2 bases and J by 3 bases, 3 bases remained unmatched. Per germline, CDR1 SGHRS and CDR2 YFSETQ. The CDR3 has 14 amino acids. The CDR3 is CASSLRQGDYEQYF. CDR3 bases: TGCGCCAGCAGCTTAAGACAGGGGGACTACGAGCAGTACTTC.

The chain carries TRBV6-1 and TRBJ2-4; 8 bases fit TRBD2. There are 14 residues in the CDR3. With 7 bases clipped from V and 4 bases from J, the junction kept 6 bases outside the gene matches. CDR1 and CDR2 (germline): MNHNS, SASEGT. The DNA of the CDR3 is TGTGCCAGCACGACCAAGCGGGAGAAAAACATTCAGTACTTC. It is translated as CASTTKREKNIQYF.

This chain connects TRBV11-2 to TRBJ2-3, with D possibly matching TRBD2 (5 bases). The CDR3 is 16 amino acids. CDR1 SGHAT and CDR2 FQNNGV come from the germline V gene. Trimming cost V 3 bases and J 2 bases, with 15 bases left between them. The CDR3 is CASSFWASSLTDTQYF. The CDR3 DNA reads as TGTGCCAGCAGCTTCTGGGCCTCTAGCCTCACAGATACGCAGTATTTT.

This clone was recorded once. The rearrangement joins TRBV30 to TRBJ2-1; 8 bases fit TRBD2. The germline V gene has CDR1 GTSNPN and CDR2 SVGIG (reference sequence). The CDR3 loop spans 18 amino acids. With V trimmed by 3 bases and J by 6 bases, 19 bases remained unmatched. The CDR3 here is CAWREPSLSGSRGNEQFF. CDR3 nucleotides: TGTGCCTGGAGAGAACCCTCACTAAGCGGGAGCCGAGGCAATGAGCAGTTCTTC.

This clone was recorded only once. In DNA form, the CDR3 reads TGTGCCAGCAGCACCGGGAGAGGACTAGCGAATCAAGAGACCCAGTACTTC. Its protein is CASSTGRGLANQETQYF. The chain carries TRBV7-8 and TRBJ2-5; 9 nucleotides line up with TRBD2. V lost 5 bases and J lost 2; bases outside the gene matches: 12. CDR1 and CDR2 from the germline V gene are SGHVS and FQNEAQ. The CDR3 totals 17 residues. The full variable domain, its missing parts supplied by reference TRBV7-8 and TRBJ2-5, is GAGVSQSPRYKVAKRGQDVALRCDPISGHVSLFWYQQALGQGPEFLTYFQNEAQLDKSGLPSDRFFAERPEGSVSTLKIQRTQQEDSAVYLCASSTGRGLANQETQYFGPGTRLLVL.

The chain employs TRBV27 and TRBJ2-7; 8 nucleotides agree with TRBD1. CDR3 length: 14 residues. V trimming: 8 bases; J trimming: 3 bases; junction bases outside the gene matches: 9. The germline CDR1 and CDR2 sequences are MNHEY and SMNVEV (reference sequence). CDR3 sequence: CASANRGVFYEQYF. The CDR3 DNA follows: TGTGCCAGCGCGAACAGGGGGGTGTTCTACGAGCAGTACTTC.

The chain has TRBV7-6 and TRBJ2-3; 12 positions agree with TRBD2. Germline CDR1 SGHVS, CDR2 FNYEAQ. With 1 base clipped from V and 6 bases from J, the junction kept 8 bases outside the gene matches. The CDR3 sequence is 17 residues long. The CDR3 region is CASSLESLAGGADTQYF. Written as DNA, the CDR3 is TGTGCCAGCAGCTTAGAGTCTCTAGCGGGAGGGGCGGATACGCAGTATTTT.

The chain uses TRBV14 and TRBJ2-5, with D maybe TRBD2 (5 bases). Between the trimmed V and J ends, which lost 1 base and 4 bases, there was a span of 22 bases. This CDR3 is 18 amino acids long. Germline V gene lookup returns CDR1 SGHDN and CDR2 FVKESK. The CDR3 sequence: CASSQGPQYRTPIETQYF. CDR3 sequence (DNA): TGTGCCAGCAGCCAAGGTCCCCAGTACCGGACTCCTATAGAGACCCAGTACTTC.

This clone was seen a single time. The chain has TRBV28 and TRBJ2-7; perhaps TRBD1 as D (6 bases). Trimming removed 4 bases at V and 0 bases at J, with 22 bases between. Germline V CDR1 and CDR2: MDHEN, SYDVKM. The length of the CDR3 is 18 residues. Here the CDR3 DNA reads TGTGCCAGCAGTTCCCACCGAGGCAGGGGTGCCGGCTCCTACGAGCAGTACTTC. Its translation is CASSSHRGRGAGSYEQYF. Complete variable domain (other parts from reference TRBV28 and TRBJ2-7): DVKVTQSSRYLVKRTGEKVFLECVQDMDHENMFWYRQDPGLGLRLIYFSYDVKMKEKGDIPEGYSVSREKKERFSLILESASTNQTSMYLCASSSHRGRGAGSYEQYFGPGTRLTVT.

The V call is TRBV6-6, the J call TRBJ1-5, with 7 bases matching TRBD1. V trimming: 9 bases; J trimming: 0 bases; junction bases outside the gene matches: 5. Germline V gene lookup returns CDR1 MNHNY and CDR2 SVGAGI (reference sequence). The CDR3 consists of 14 residues. CDR3 protein: CASPGQYSNQPQHF. The CDR3, as DNA: TGTGCCAGTCCGGGACAGTATAGCAATCAGCCCCAGCATTTT.

The rearrangement uses TRBV10-2 and TRBJ2-7; 10 nucleotides align to TRBD2. CDR1 WSHSY and CDR2 SAAADI come from the germline V gene. V shed 0 bases and J 3 bases; nucleotides not matched to a gene: 11. CDR3 length: 18 residues. CDR3 residues: CASSESPSGRDKDYEQYF. The DNA for the CDR3 is TGCGCCAGCAGTGAGTCGCCCAGCGGGAGGGACAAGGACTACGAGCAGTACTTC.

The rearrangement uses TRBV10-2 and TRBJ2-3; D is perhaps TRBD1 (6 bases). The germline gives CDR1 WSHSY, CDR2 SAAADI. The CDR3 covers 15 residues. V was trimmed by 9 bases and J by 4 bases, leaving 20 bases between them. The CDR3 region is CASAAPYRVSDTQYF. In DNA, the CDR3 is TGCGCCAGTGCTGCCCCCTACAGGGTCTCAGATACGCAGTATTTT.

The V gene is TRBV6-1, the J gene TRBJ2-1; TRBD2 matches 10 bases. The V segment lost 3 bases and the J segment 4 bases; nucleotides outside the gene matches: 12. Germline loops: CDR1 MNHNS, CDR2 SASEGT. CDR3 length: 18 amino acids. This CDR3 reads CASSDVDRGTSEYNEQFF. The CDR3 DNA reads TGTGCCAGCAGTGATGTCGACCGGGGGACTAGCGAATACAATGAGCAGTTCTTC.

The J gene is TRBJ2-3, the V gene TRBV4-2; no firm D call. Germline loops: CDR1 LGHNA, CDR2 YNFKEQ. CDR3 length: 17 residues. With 0 bases removed from V and 2 bases from J, the gap between germline ends came to 15 bases. This CDR3 reads CASSQDDSQTDTDTQYF. DNA for the CDR3: TGTGCCAGCAGCCAAGATGATTCGCAGACTGACACAGATACGCAGTATTTT.

This clone was seen a single time. The chain employs TRBV29-1 and TRBJ2-5; 12 bases align to TRBD2. CDR1 and CDR2 from the germline V gene are SQVTM and ANQGSEA. The CDR3 has 14 residues. With 6 bases clipped from V and 2 bases from J, the junction kept 4 bases outside the gene matches. The CDR3 DNA reads TGCAGCGTGGGACTAGCGGGCATACAAGAGACCCAGTACTTC. Its protein is CSVGLAGIQETQYF. The whole variable domain, filled in from reference TRBV29-1 and TRBJ2-5, reads SAVISQKPSRDICQRGTSLTIQCQVDSQVTMMFWYRQQPGQSLTLIATANQGSEATYESGFVIDKFPISRPNLTFSTLTVSNMSPEDSSIYLCSVGLAGIQETQYFGPGTRLLVL.

The chain employs TRBV12-2 and TRBJ2-7; TRBD1, the D gene given by the table, was not confirmed from the DNA. TRBV12-2 is deemed a pseudogene. The CDR3 extends over 15 amino acids. The CDR3 is CASRLWRGQGAEQYF. The CDR3 nucleotides are TGTGCAAGTCGCTTATGGCGAGGCCAGGGTGCCGAGCAGTACTTC.

Comments on this clone: Other DNA variants within this sample encode the same CDR3. The V and J genes are TRBV15 and TRBJ2-1; 10 bases agree with TRBD2. The germline V gene has CDR1 LNHNV and CDR2 YYDKDF (reference sequence). The V and J ends lost 5 bases and 6 bases, in that order; junction bases with no gene match: 10. The CDR3 loop spans 16 amino acids. The CDR3 loop is CATSGTPSGSINEQFF. The CDR3 DNA reads as TGTGCCACCAGCGGGACCCCTAGCGGGAGCATCAATGAGCAGTTCTTC.

The chain has TRBV5-1 and TRBJ2-7; D is ambiguous. CDR1 and CDR2 from the germline V gene are SGHRS and YFSETQ. The V end was cut by 4 bases, the J end by 1 base, with 15 bases between. The CDR3 extends over 15 amino acids. The CDR3 loop reads CASSPSNERSYEQYF. CDR3 nucleotide sequence: TGCGCCAGCAGCCCGTCGAATGAGCGATCCTACGAGCAGTACTTC.

The CDR3 DNA reads as TGTGCCAGCAGCTTTCGTCCTCCGGGACAGGGCACCTACGAGCAGTACTTC. This translates into CASSFRPPGQGTYEQYF. The gene calls are TRBV7-2 and TRBJ2-7; 9 nucleotides match TRBD1. V gave up 3 bases and J gave up 2 bases; unmatched junction bases: 11. The germline gives CDR1 SGHTA, CDR2 FQGNSA. CDR3 length equals 17 residues.

The chain combines TRBV5-4 with TRBJ1-2, with TRBD1 identical over 7 bases. Germline trimming cut 4 bases from V and 4 bases from J; bases unmatched to any gene: 10. Germline V gives CDR1 SGHNT, CDR2 YYREEE (reference sequence). This CDR3 comprises 15 residues. CDR3 in amino acids: CASSQTGDRIYGYTF. The CDR3 DNA reads TGTGCCAGCAGCCAAACAGGGGATAGGATCTATGGCTACACCTTC.